These 12 T cell receptor beta chains were sequenced from one sample in a study of immune aging and cytomegalovirus after organ transplant. A microwell BD Rhapsody targeted mRNA and AbSeq workflow captured the cells and built the libraries. MiXCR, applied by TCRdb to the single-cell sequencing reads, yields one record per CDR3 protein. The repertoire has about 21,000 distinct CDR3 sequences, more than 35% of them found once; the top ten carry about 25%. Antigen specificity for these receptors is unknown. Time point in this sample: five sample-tagged time points from pre-transplant (day -1) to day 368 post-transplant, pooled. Sequenced material: CMV peptide-activated CD4+ and CD8+ T cells sorted from blood, taken at five time points, pooled. Documented subset: sorted CD8+CD137+ and CD4+CD154+ T cells after about 13 h CMV IE-1 peptide stimulation. These receptor sequences come from a female donor who had a heart transplant and CMV viremia.

This clonotype is categorized as medium-sized (0.01 to 0.1%). The chain recombines TRBV3-1 with TRBJ2-3; no definite D call. Germline assignment: CDR1 LGHDT and CDR2 YNNKEL (reference sequence). This CDR3 has 15 residues. V was shortened by 0 bases and J by 2 bases, with 9 bases between the two germline ends. This CDR3 reads CASSQDLTNTDTQYF. In DNA, the CDR3 is TGTGCCAGCAGCCAAGATCTGACCAACACAGATACGCAGTATTTT.

This clonotype showed up many times. The V gene is TRBV27, the J gene TRBJ1-2, with D maybe TRBD1 (5 bases). V dropped 3 bases and J dropped 2 bases, with 13 bases sitting between them. The CDR3 length is 15 residues. Germline V gene lookup returns CDR1 MNHEY and CDR2 SMNVEV (reference sequence). The CDR3 nucleotides read TGTGCCAGCAGTTTTTTTGCATCAGGGAACTATGGCTACACCTTC. As protein: CASSFFASGNYGYTF.

This chain's CDR3 is CASSPGGDGMNTEAFF. The CDR3 bases are TGTGCCAGCAGCCCAGGGGGGGACGGGATGAACACTGAAGCTTTCTTT. This chain connects TRBV7-9 to TRBJ1-1; TRBD1 matches at 7 bases. Germline values: CDR1 SEHNR, CDR2 FQNEAQ (reference sequence). This CDR3 region has 16 residues. The trim removed 5 bases at V and 0 bases at J, leaving 9 bases unmatched.

This rearrangement joins TRBV12-3 or TRBV12-4 to TRBJ2-2; D not resolved. Trimming left V 2 bases short and J 0 bases short, with 7 bases between. The CDR3 covers 15 residues. The CDR3 coding sequence is TGTGCCAGCAGTTTATACGGGTCGAACACCGGGGAGCTGTTTTTT. It encodes CASSLYGSNTGELFF.

V usage is TRBV19 and J usage is TRBJ2-3, with TRBD2 matching over 8 bases. Trimming at V came to 5 bases and at J to 4 bases, leaving 5 bases not matched to a gene. Looked up from germline, CDR1 is LNHDA and CDR2 is SQIVND (reference sequence). The length of the CDR3 is 14 residues. CDR3 nucleotides: TGTGCCAGTAGTCCGGGGGGGAGCGCAGATACGCAGTATTTT. It is translated as CASSPGGSADTQYF.

Many counts were recorded for this clonotype. At one boundary the junction diverges from the germline segment, which might be a read error. The CDR3 DNA sequence: TGCGGTGCCGCGGCCAGGGGGTTATCCTACGAGCAGTACTTC. As protein: CGAAARGLSYEQYF. The V call is TRBV20-1, the J call TRBJ2-7; 7 bases fit TRBD1. This CDR3 has 14 amino acids. Germline V lookup: CDR1 DFQATT, CDR2 SNEGSKA (reference sequence).

V and J are TRBV6-1 and TRBJ1-5; the D is unclear. With 8 bases removed from V and 0 bases from J, the gap between germline ends came to 17 bases. The germline V gene encodes CDR1 MNHNS and CDR2 SASEGT. The CDR3 has 16 residues. CDR3 region: CASGGLSRYSNQPQHF. CDR3 sequence (DNA): TGTGCCAGCGGAGGATTAAGCAGATATAGCAATCAGCCCCAGCATTTT.

V gene TRBV2 combines with J gene TRBJ1-4; D call uncertain. V gave up 6 bases and J gave up 7 bases, with 9 bases separating them. This CDR3 spans 12 amino acids. CDR1 and CDR2 (germline): SNHLY, FYNNEI. The CDR3 nucleotides read TGTGCCAGCAGGGGCACAATTGAAAAACTGTTTTTT. Translating gives CASRGTIEKLFF.

The rearrangement joins TRBV4-3 to TRBJ2-7, with no clear D. With 0 bases removed from V and 3 bases from J, the gap between germline ends came to 15 bases. The CDR3 has 16 amino acids. From germline, CDR1 is LGHNA and CDR2 YSLEER. The CDR3 protein is CASSQDRADPHYEQYF. The CDR3 DNA follows: TGCGCCAGCAGCCAAGACCGGGCGGATCCTCACTACGAGCAGTACTTC.

V and J are TRBV7-3 and TRBJ1-1; D uncertain. Germline CDR1 and CDR2: SGHTA and FQGTGA. V was shortened by 7 bases and J by 4 bases, with 19 bases between the two germline ends. This CDR3 region has 15 residues. CDR3 bases: TGTGCCAGCACCCCAGGCCAAGGTGTCGGCACTGAAGCTTTCTTT. Protein product: CASTPGQGVGTEAFF.

This chain joins TRBV20-1 and TRBJ2-1, with 8 nucleotides matching TRBD2. V dropped 3 bases and J dropped 8; count of bases not matched to a gene: 6. Germline V CDR1 and CDR2: DFQATT, SNEGSKA (reference sequence). CDR3 length: 13 amino acids. Here the CDR3 reads CSASIAGSYEQFF. The DNA for the CDR3 is TGCAGTGCTAGTATAGCGGGATCCTATGAGCAGTTCTTC.

The gene calls are TRBV5-4 and TRBJ2-2, with D perhaps matching TRBD1 or TRBD2 (5 bases each). Germline V gene lookup returns CDR1 SGHNT and CDR2 YYREEE (reference sequence). V was shortened by 2 bases and J by 5 bases, with 13 bases between the two germline ends. The CDR3 runs 15 residues. Here the CDR3 reads CASSFSGRRTGELFF. As DNA, the CDR3 is TGTGCCAGCAGCTTTTCGGGGCGAAGGACCGGGGAGCTGTTTTTT.